The 26 T cell receptor beta chains presented below share a single source sample, sequenced in a study of T cells in women clearing cervical HPV infection. Produced via immunoSEQ multiplex PCR; TCRdb's table is partial and in-frame only. The sample data list about 46,000 clones. Source material: blood buffy coat. Receptors were obtained from a woman aged 18 to 75 with a cervical HPV16 infection that either progressed to CIN3+ or cleared (not recorded which).

Regarding this clone: The missing CDR3 end, 3 residues past where the read stops, is filled in from the germline J gene. The chain recombines TRBV7-3 with TRBJ2-2; D may be TRBD2 (6 bases). Germline V lookup: CDR1 SGHTA, CDR2 FQGTGA. The CDR3 covers 16 residues. Trimming removed 5 bases at V and 5 bases at J, with 18 bases between. The CDR3 spells CASSKPSELATGELFF. Incomplete CDR3 DNA: TGTGCCAGCAGCAAACCTAGCGAGTTGGCGACCGGGGAG. The whole variable domain, remainder taken from reference TRBV7-3 and TRBJ2-2, is GAGVSQTPSNKVTEKGKYVELRCDPISGHTALYWYRQSLGQGPEFLIYFQGTGAADDSGLPNDRFFAVRPEGSVSTLKIQRTERGDSAVYLCASSKPSELATGELFFGEGSRLTVL.

Of note for this clone: The read ends 3 residues shy of where the CDR3 ends; the end is completed using the germline J gene. The V call is TRBV19, the J call TRBJ2-4, with 13 bases identical to TRBD2. V dropped 3 bases and J dropped 0; count of bases not matched to a gene: 8. This CDR3 has 19 amino acids. The germline V gene has CDR1 LNHDA and CDR2 SQIVND (reference sequence). The CDR3 loop reads CASSIITSGGALAKNIQYF. The part of the CDR3 DNA that was read is TGTGCCAGTAGTATTATAACTAGCGGGGGGGCACTAGCCAAAAACATT.

To note about this clone: The read gets to within 3 residues of the CDR3 end, and the germline J gene fills in the rest. The chain couples TRBV6-4 to TRBJ1-2, with D possibly being TRBD1 (6 bases). V dropped 6 bases and J dropped 3 bases, with 14 bases sitting between them. Germline assignment: CDR1 MRHNA and CDR2 SNTAGT. CDR3 length equals 14 residues. CDR3 bases read: TGTGCCAGCAGCGCCAGGGGTTCGGACTATGGC. Protein sequence: CASSARGSDYG. The full CDR3 reads CASSARGSDYGYTF.

The CDR3 bases that were read are TGCGCCAGCAGCTTTGGACAGGGAAGCGAGAAA. This encodes CASSFGQGSEK. The entire CDR3 sequence reads CASSFGQGSEKLFF. The chain uses TRBV5-1 and TRBJ1-4; 8 nucleotides line up with TRBD1. Read data end 3 residues before the CDR3 end; the end is taken from the germline J gene. The CDR3 is made up of 14 amino acids. Germline V gene sequence: CDR1 SGHRS, CDR2 YFSETQ.

The CDR3 here is CASSSAGGQPQHF. CDR3 DNA, as far as it was read: TGCGCCAGCAGCTCTGCGGGGGGCCAGCCC. V and J are TRBV5-1 and TRBJ1-5; a possible D gene is TRBD1 (6 bases). Coverage ceases 3 residues before the CDR3 finishes, and the germline J gene fills in the end. The ends were cut back, 3 bases at V and 7 bases at J, with 11 bases in the middle. The CDR3 spans 13 residues. In germline, CDR1 is SGHRS, CDR2 YFSETQ.

A remark on this clone: The junction shows a germline mismatch at one end, possibly a read error. The read ends 3 residues early relative to the CDR3; the germline J gene fills the gap. V gene TRBV5-1 combines with J gene TRBJ2-1; D is ambiguous. There are 13 residues in the CDR3. Germline V lookup: CDR1 SGHRS, CDR2 YFSETQ. The CDR3 reads CASSLNSNNEQFF. Partial CDR3 DNA: TGCGCCAGCAGCTTGAACTCCAACAATGAG.

About this clone itself: The read terminates 3 residues before the CDR3 end, so the remaining end is supplied by the germline J gene. The chain employs TRBV30 and TRBJ1-2; no clear D gene. Trimming took 5 bases from V and 1 from J, leaving 8 bases between them. Germline lookup yields CDR1 GTSNPN and CDR2 SVGIG (reference sequence). The CDR3 extends over 12 amino acids. Partial CDR3 DNA: TGTGCCTGGGTGGCGGTTAACTATGGC. Its protein product is CAWVAVNYG. The whole CDR3 protein is CAWVAVNYGYTF.

Remarks on this clone: With the read ending 3 residues before the CDR3 end, the germline J gene is used to fill in that end. The rearrangement links TRBV7-8 to TRBJ2-5; D perhaps matches TRBD1 (6 bases). The germline V and J ends were trimmed by 5 bases and 4 bases, with 8 bases remaining between them. Looked up from germline, CDR1 is SGHVS and CDR2 is FQNEAQ. The CDR3 is 12 amino acids. The covered CDR3 bases are TGTGCCAGCAGCCTCAGGGGAGAGACC. Translated: CASSLRGET. The CDR3, in full, reads CASSLRGETQYF.

About this clone: The CDR3 end is not reached by the read, which stops 3 residues before it; the germline J gene fills it in. V and J are TRBV7-2 and TRBJ1-2; D is ambiguous. The V gene's germline CDR1 is SGHTA and CDR2 FQGNSA. The CDR3 totals 14 residues. CDR3 in amino acids: CASSLGLTTDTYTF. The DNA read from the CDR3 is TGTGCCAGCAGCTTAGGACTAACCACAGATACC.

With regard to this clone: The DNA ends 3 residues before the CDR3 does, and the rest of the CDR3 is filled in from the germline J gene. This rearrangement joins TRBV18 to TRBJ1-6; TRBD1 aligns across 11 bases. From germline, CDR1 is KGHSH and CDR2 LQKENI. The CDR3 runs to 17 residues. V was pared by 2 bases and J by 10 bases, with 10 bases of the junction left unmatched. CDR3 DNA (partial): TGTGCCAGCTCACCAAGTTACTCGGGACAGGGGGAATCACCC. The encoded protein is CASSPSYSGQGESP. From start to end, the CDR3 is CASSPSYSGQGESPLHF.

Comments on this clone: The CDR3 is cut off 3 residues early in the read; its end comes from the germline J gene. J is TRBJ1-2 and V is TRBV11-3, with D possibly matching TRBD1 (6 bases). Germline-derived CDR1 and CDR2 are SGHNT and YENEEA. The CDR3 sequence is 14 residues long. The CDR3 bases that were read are TGTGCCAGCAGCCACGCGACAGGTGTGATCGGC. It translates to CASSHATGVIG. The CDR3 in its entirety is CASSHATGVIGYTF.

In regard to this clone: The read ends 3 residues before the CDR3 terminus; that terminus is restored from the germline J gene. The chain has TRBV18 and TRBJ2-4; D possibly corresponds to TRBD1 (6 bases). The CDR3 has 13 amino acids. The germline V gene has CDR1 KGHSH and CDR2 LQKENI. The CDR3 DNA, read in part, is TGTGCCAGCTCACCAGGGACAAATCAGCCT. Translated, it gives CASSPGTNQP. The full CDR3 protein reads CASSPGTNQPQYF.

Note on this clone: The read is 3 residues too short to cover the CDR3 end, so that end is filled in from the germline J gene. The chain employs TRBV6-4 and TRBJ2-1, with D unclear. Between the trimmed V and J ends, which lost 3 bases and 1 base, there was a span of 7 bases. The CDR3 has 14 residues. CDR1 is MRHNA and CDR2 is SNTAGT in the germline V gene. CDR3 in amino acids: CASSESDSYNEQFF. The CDR3 DNA, read in part, is TGTGCCAGCAGTGAATCAGATTCCTACAATGAG.

For this clone: The sequence runs out 3 residues before the end of the CDR3; the remainder is reconstructed from the germline J gene. The V and J genes are TRBV24-1 and TRBJ2-1; 7 nucleotides match TRBD2. Germline-derived CDR1 and CDR2 are KGHDR and SFDVKD. V trimming: 0 bases; J trimming: 5 bases; junction bases outside the gene matches: 12. The CDR3 extends over 18 amino acids. CDR3 region: CATSDLDTSGLVNNEQFF. The CDR3 bases that were read are TGTGCCACCAGTGATTTGGATACCTCCGGACTAGTGAACAATGAG.

The CDR3 is CAWSVRPLNTEAFF. The covered CDR3 bases are TGTGCCTGGAGTGTAAGGCCTCTGAACACTGAA. The chain carries TRBV30 and TRBJ1-1; D unresolved. Coverage ceases 3 residues before the CDR3 finishes, and the germline J gene fills in the end. V lost 0 bases and J lost 0, with 8 bases in between. Germline-derived CDR1 and CDR2 are GTSNPN and SVGIG (reference sequence). CDR3 length: 14 amino acids.

About this clone: Coverage ceases 3 residues before the CDR3 finishes, and the germline J gene fills in the end. The V gene is TRBV30, the J gene TRBJ1-3; D gene ambiguous. The CDR3 consists of 12 residues. The germline V gene has CDR1 GTSNPN and CDR2 SVGIG (reference sequence). Trimming shortened V by 3 bases and J by 0 bases, and 3 bases separated the two germline ends. This CDR3 reads CAWSLSGNTIYF. Partial CDR3 DNA: TGTGCCTGGAGCCTCTCTGGAAACACC.

As for this clone: The read ends 3 residues before the CDR3 terminus; that terminus is restored from the germline J gene. V and J are TRBV30 and TRBJ1-6, with TRBD1 matching over 7 bases. Trimming took 0 bases from V and 10 from J; bases not matched to a gene: 12. CDR3 length: 16 amino acids. From germline, CDR1 is GTSNPN and CDR2 SVGIG (reference sequence). The covered CDR3 bases are TGTGCCTGGAGTGTAGGGCTCCGGGACAGTAACTCACCC. Protein: CAWSVGLRDSNSP. The whole CDR3 sequence reads CAWSVGLRDSNSPLHF.

Turning to this clone: Read sequence stops 3 residues before the CDR3 end, and the germline J gene provides the missing end. The V and J genes are TRBV6-1 and TRBJ2-7, with a weak D call TRBD1 (6 bases). The CDR3 runs to 17 residues. V gave up 1 base and J gave up 1 base, with 17 bases separating them. CDR1 is MNHNS, CDR2 SASEGT, per germline. The CDR3 loop reads CASSEVDLWDISYEQYF. The covered CDR3 bases are TGTGCCAGCAGTGAAGTGGACCTTTGGGACATTTCCTACGAG.

A note on this clone: Coverage ceases 3 residues before the CDR3 finishes, and the germline J gene fills in the end. The rearrangement uses TRBV19 and TRBJ1-4, with D possibly matching TRBD1 (5 bases). The CDR3 sequence is 11 residues long. Germline values: CDR1 LNHDA, CDR2 SQIVND (reference sequence). The CDR3 DNA, read in part, is TGTGCCAGTACCCACTCGGGGGGA. It codes for CASTHSGG. The entire CDR3 is CASTHSGGLFF.

Turning to this clone: The read comes to an end 3 residues before the CDR3 does, leaving the germline J gene to fill in the end. The chain employs TRBV19 and TRBJ2-3; tentative D call: TRBD2 (5 bases). CDR1 LNHDA and CDR2 SQIVND come from the germline V gene (reference sequence). This CDR3 has 10 amino acids. CDR3 sequence reads: CASSGETQYF. Incomplete CDR3 DNA: TGTGCCAGTAGCGGGGAGACG.

Remarks on this clone: The CDR3 end is not reached by the read, which stops 3 residues before it; the germline J gene fills it in. The chain is built from TRBV5-1 and TRBJ2-7; 8 bases are shared with TRBD1. Germline V lookup: CDR1 SGHRS, CDR2 YFSETQ. With V trimmed by 4 bases and J by 2 bases, 5 bases remained unmatched. The CDR3 loop spans 14 amino acids. The sequenced part of the CDR3 DNA is TGCGCCAGCAGCCCATCGGACAGGGCCTACGAG. Protein sequence: CASSPSDRAYE. The full CDR3 reads CASSPSDRAYEQYF.

As to this clone: The CDR3 is cut off 3 residues early in the read; its end comes from the germline J gene. The gene calls are TRBV2 and TRBJ1-1; 12 bases line up with TRBD1. This CDR3 comprises 17 residues. Per germline, CDR1 SNHLY and CDR2 FYNNEI. Trimming removed 6 bases from V and 4 bases from J; junction bases left unmatched: 12. The CDR3 bases that were read are TGTGCCAGCAGCGCTGGGACAGGGGGCGGTTTTAGCACTGAA. As protein: CASSAGTGGGFSTE. The complete CDR3 protein is CASSAGTGGGFSTEAFF. The whole variable domain, filled in from reference TRBV2 and TRBJ1-1, reads EPEVTQTPSHQVTQMGQEVILRCVPISNHLYFYWYRQILGQKVEFLVSFYNNEISEKSEIFDDQFSVERPDGSNFTLKIRSTKLEDSAMYFCASSAGTGGGFSTEAFFGQGTRLTVV.

This clone is labeled medium-sized (0.01 to 0.1%) based on frequency. The DNA read from the CDR3 is TGTGCCAGTACCGGGGTCGAAGGC. It codes for CASTGVEG. The full CDR3 sequence reads CASTGVEGYTF. The rearrangement links TRBV28 to TRBJ1-2; D is unclear. The read finishes 3 residues shy of the CDR3 end, and the germline J gene is used to complete it. Germline values: CDR1 MDHEN, CDR2 SYDVKM. This CDR3 is built from 11 residues.

A remark on this clone: The read finishes 3 residues shy of the CDR3 end, and the germline J gene is used to complete it. The V call is TRBV30, the J call TRBJ1-5; 7 bases are a match to TRBD1. V was clipped by 4 bases and J by 5 bases; unmatched bases: 2. Germline assignment: CDR1 GTSNPN and CDR2 SVGIG (reference sequence). The CDR3 totals 12 residues. Incomplete CDR3 DNA: TGTGCCTGGAACAGGGGTTATCAGCCC. The encoded protein is CAWNRGYQP. The whole CDR3 is CAWNRGYQPQHF.

With respect to this clone: A junction end diverges from the germline sequence, so it may reflect a read error. The observed sequence ends 3 residues before the CDR3 terminus, with the missing tail filled in from the germline J gene. V gene TRBV7-7 combines with J gene TRBJ2-1; 9 bases agree with TRBD2. Per the germline V gene, CDR1 is SSHAT and CDR2 is FNYEAQ (reference sequence). There are 16 residues in the CDR3. CDR3 sequence: CASSSLGGGAYNEQFF. CDR3 bases read: TGTGCTAGCAGCTCCCTGGGCGGGGGGGCCTACAATGAG.

About this clone itself: With the read ending 3 residues before the CDR3 end, the germline J gene is used to fill in that end. The chain employs TRBV6-1 and TRBJ2-7; TRBD1 aligns across 12 bases. Germline CDR1 reads MNHNS; CDR2 reads SASEGT. The CDR3 extends over 16 amino acids. The J segment lost 6 bases and the V segment lost 4 bases, leaving 10 bases of the junction unmatched. The CDR3 is CASSVLGTGGSGEQYF. The part of the CDR3 DNA that was read is TGTGCCAGCAGTGTGCTTGGGACAGGGGGCAGTGGCGAG.